Following are 3 T cell receptor beta chains from one sample sequenced in a study of vaccination and CD4 T cells after COVID-19. The study sequenced cultured CD4+ T cell DNA using the Oncomine TCR Beta short-read assay. MiXCR was run by TCRdb on the PCR reads, yielding one entry per CDR3 protein. The table lists 11,000 or so distinct CDR3 sequences, around 30% of them singletons. The treatment was: approximately nine-day PBMC culture with coronavirus spike peptide pools or control peptides (ViraFEST assay). Their target antigens are unknown. The specimen was cultured CD4+ T cells from blood. These receptors came from a human donor with COVID-19.

A few counts support this clonotype. The gene calls are TRBV19 and TRBJ1-6, with D perhaps matching TRBD1 (5 bases). V was clipped by 1 base and J by 7 bases, with 11 bases between them. The germline V gene has CDR1 LNHDA and CDR2 SQIVND (reference sequence). The CDR3 loop spans 15 amino acids. The CDR3 here is CASSIGGIRNSPLHF. The CDR3 DNA reads TGTGCCAGTAGTATAGGGGGGATTAGGAATTCACCCCTCCACTTT.

In this sample, this clonotype turned up a few times. The rearrangement joins TRBV12-3 or TRBV12-4 to TRBJ1-2; no clear D gene. The ends were cut back, 2 bases at V and 0 bases at J, with 7 bases in the middle. This CDR3 contains 14 residues. The CDR3 DNA reads as TGTGCCAGCAGTTTATCTTCCTCTAACTATGGCTACACCTTC. Translating it yields CASSLSSSNYGYTF.

The chain carries TRBV7-2 and TRBJ1-1, with a possible D match to TRBD1 (5 bases). CDR1 is SGHTA, CDR2 FQGNSA, per germline. The CDR3 is 15 residues long. The V and J ends lost 0 bases and 5 bases respectively, with 13 bases between them. The DNA of the CDR3 is TGTGCCAGCAGCTTAGCTCCAGGGAAGGGGACTGAAGCTTTCTTT. It specifies CASSLAPGKGTEAFF.